The 24 T cell receptor beta chains listed next were all sequenced from one sample in a study of T-cell memory formation after mild COVID-19. TCRdb re-called the 5' RACE reads with MiXCR, one entry per CDR3 protein. This sample has some 330,000 distinct CDR3 sequences, with 21% found just once. Sequencing input: PBMCs or a T cell subset sorted from them (not recorded which). Receptors were obtained from an adult woman who had mild COVID-19 (a few samples of this study predate the infection). Cell type and time point are not known.

This clonotype showed up many times. The genes are TRBV7-2 and TRBJ2-7; TRBD2 matches at 7 bases. CDR3 length: 15 amino acids. With V trimmed by 1 base and J by 0 bases, 3 bases remained unmatched. Germline V gene data show CDR1 as SGHTA and CDR2 as FQGNSA. The CDR3 here is CASSLEGGSSYEQYF. The CDR3 DNA is TGTGCCAGCAGCTTAGAGGGCGGGAGCTCCTACGAGCAGTACTTC.

The chain uses TRBV7-3 and TRBJ2-3, with TRBD1 matching over 7 bases. The CDR3 length is 15 residues. V was clipped by 5 bases and J by 3 bases; unmatched bases: 8. Germline V gene lookup returns CDR1 SGHTA and CDR2 FQGTGA. CDR3 in amino acids: CASSATGFGTDTQYF. The CDR3 DNA reads as TGTGCCAGCAGCGCGACAGGGTTTGGAACAGATACGCAGTATTTT.

The sample holds a few counts of this clonotype. The rearrangement joins TRBV15 to TRBJ1-5, with TRBD1 matching 7 bases. Germline assignment: CDR1 LNHNV and CDR2 YYDKDF (reference sequence). V was clipped by 1 base and J by 0 bases; unmatched bases: 9. CDR3 length: 18 residues. The CDR3 DNA reads TGTGCCACCAGCAGAGTCCGGGACAGAATTTATAGCAATCAGCCCCAGCATTTT. Protein product: CATSRVRDRIYSNQPQHF.

The V call is TRBV7-3, the J call TRBJ1-2; 8 bases agree with TRBD1. Germline CDR1 is SGHTA and CDR2 is FQGTGA. V lost 5 bases, J lost 4 bases, and 15 bases stayed unmatched. The CDR3 extends over 17 amino acids. CDR3 residues: CASSAANRGQGAYGYTF. The CDR3 DNA reads TGTGCCAGCAGCGCCGCTAACAGGGGCCAGGGGGCCTATGGCTACACCTTC. Supplemented by reference TRBV7-3 and TRBJ1-2, the full variable domain reads GAGVSQTPSNKVTEKGKYVELRCDPISGHTALYWYRQSLGQGPEFLIYFQGTGAADDSGLPNDRFFAVRPEGSVSTLKIQRTERGDSAVYLCASSAANRGQGAYGYTFGSGTRLTVV.

This clonotype occurred a few times. The V gene is TRBV5-1, the J gene TRBJ1-1, with TRBD1 as a possible D gene (6 bases). Trimming removed 4 bases at V and 0 bases at J, with 13 bases between. Germline CDR1 SGHRS, CDR2 YFSETQ. The CDR3 is 15 residues long. The CDR3 reads CASSEQGKLNTEAFF. The CDR3 DNA reads as TGCGCCAGCAGCGAACAGGGAAAACTGAACACTGAAGCTTTCTTT.

This clonotype has only a few counts. This sequence joins TRBV6-1 and TRBJ1-2; 10 nucleotides line up with TRBD1. CDR1 and CDR2 from the germline V gene are MNHNS and SASEGT. V lost 6 bases, J lost 7 bases, and 8 bases stayed unmatched. This CDR3 region has 14 residues. The CDR3 is CASRQGQGKGGYTF. CDR3 coding DNA: TGTGCCAGCAGGCAGGGACAGGGGAAAGGTGGCTACACCTTC.

V gene TRBV10-3 combines with J gene TRBJ1-2, with 10 positions matching TRBD1. CDR1 and CDR2 (germline): ENHRY, SYGVKD. The trim removed 6 bases at V and 8 bases at J, leaving 6 bases unmatched. The CDR3 covers 13 residues. CDR3 sequence (DNA): TGTGCCATCAGACTTGGGACAGGGGACGGCTACACCTTC. Translated, it gives CAIRLGTGDGYTF.

The chain recombines TRBV29-1 with TRBJ2-7, with a weak D call TRBD1 (6 bases). The ends were cut back, 7 bases at V and 4 bases at J, with 20 bases in the middle. The CDR3 is 14 amino acids. Germline CDR1 and CDR2: SQVTM and ANQGSEA. The CDR3 sequence: CSASGTPNPYEQYF. CDR3 nucleotide sequence: TGCAGCGCCTCCGGGACACCAAACCCGTACGAGCAGTACTTC.

This clonotype was seen a handful of times. The gene calls are TRBV12-3 or TRBV12-4 and TRBJ2-5; D gene uncertain. Trimming took 6 bases from V and 4 from J, leaving 12 bases between them. CDR3 length equals 13 residues. The CDR3 reads CASSPAARETQYF. The CDR3 coding sequence is TGTGCCAGCAGCCCTGCGGCGCGAGAGACCCAGTACTTC.

The chain is built from TRBV5-1 and TRBJ1-5, with TRBD1 as a possible D gene (5 bases). Germline V CDR1 and CDR2: SGHRS, YFSETQ. The CDR3 contains 19 residues. The CDR3 loop is CAAKVRDGRFPASNQPQHF. Here the CDR3 DNA reads TGCGCAGCCAAGGTGAGGGACGGTAGATTTCCCGCCAGCAATCAGCCCCAGCATTTT. The full variable domain, in which reference TRBV5-1 and TRBJ1-5 provide the parts outside the CDR3, is KAGVTQTPRYLIKTRGQQVTLSCSPISGHRSVSWYQQTPGQGLQFLFEYFSETQRNKGNFPGRFSGRQFSNSRSEMNVSTLELGDSALYLCAAKVRDGRFPASNQPQHFGDGTRLSIL.

Only a few counts were recorded for this clonotype. The rearrangement joins TRBV10-3 to TRBJ2-5, with D perhaps matching TRBD1 or TRBD2 (5 bases each). The CDR3 covers 14 residues. V lost 7 bases and J lost 3, with 15 bases in between. Germline V gives CDR1 ENHRY, CDR2 SYGVKD. CDR3 sequence reads: CAIKTTGPKETQYF. The CDR3 nucleotides are TGTGCCATCAAGACGACGGGGCCTAAAGAGACCCAGTACTTC.

CDR3 protein: CASSAGGSGAYNEQFF. CDR3 nucleotide sequence: TGTGCCAGCAGCGCGGGGGGAAGCGGGGCCTACAATGAGCAGTTCTTC. This chain uses TRBV9 with TRBJ2-1; 7 positions agree with TRBD2. The V segment lost 3 bases and the J segment 2 bases; nucleotides outside the gene matches: 8. CDR3 length: 16 amino acids. CDR1 and CDR2 (germline): SGDLS, YYNGEE.

This chain links TRBV24-1 with TRBJ2-3, with TRBD2 identical over 10 bases. The CDR3 runs to 16 residues. CDR1 and CDR2 (germline): KGHDR, SFDVKD. V lost 2 bases to trimming and J lost 1 base; unmatched junction nucleotides: 2. The CDR3 DNA follows: TGTGCCACCAGTGATTCCGGGACTAGCGGCACAGATACGCAGTATTTT. Translated: CATSDSGTSGTDTQYF.

The chain recombines TRBV6-5 with TRBJ2-3, with 11 positions matching TRBD1. The germline V gene encodes CDR1 MNHEY and CDR2 SVGAGI. The CDR3 runs 18 residues. Trimming at V came to 7 bases and at J to 2 bases, leaving 14 bases not matched to a gene. CDR3 coding DNA: TGTGCCAGCAAGCCCGGGGACAGGGGGTCCCAATTCACAGATACGCAGTATTTT. Translated, it gives CASKPGDRGSQFTDTQYF.

The chain combines TRBV4-1 with TRBJ1-3; D gene ambiguous. CDR1 and CDR2 from the germline V gene are MGHRA and YSYEKL. V lost 0 bases and J 0 bases, leaving 12 bases between the germline ends. The CDR3 is 17 residues long. The CDR3 sequence is CASSQDLPGISGNTIYF. The CDR3 nucleotides read TGCGCCAGCAGCCAAGATCTACCGGGGATCTCTGGAAACACCATATATTTT.

This clonotype has a handful of counts. V usage is TRBV7-9 and J usage is TRBJ2-2; D gene ambiguous. CDR1 is SEHNR, CDR2 FQNEAQ, per germline (reference sequence). Trimming took 3 bases from V and 6 from J, leaving 5 bases between them. The CDR3 is 12 residues long. The CDR3 DNA reads TGTGCCAGCAGCTTGAGAGCCGGGGAGCTGTTTTTT. It encodes CASSLRAGELFF.

The chain couples TRBV30 to TRBJ1-5; 11 nucleotides align to TRBD1. The CDR3 runs to 14 residues. V shed 3 bases, J shed 5 bases, and the junction held 3 bases outside the gene matches. Per the germline V gene, CDR1 is GTSNPN and CDR2 is SVGIG (reference sequence). The CDR3 protein is CAWSAGQGDQPQHF. The CDR3 DNA reads TGTGCCTGGAGCGCGGGACAGGGGGATCAGCCCCAGCATTTT.

This clonotype was recorded at least ten times. This chain connects TRBV20-1 to TRBJ2-7; possible D gene TRBD2, 5 bases. The CDR3 is 14 residues long. CDR1 is DFQATT, CDR2 SNEGSKA, per germline (reference sequence). Trimming took off 5 bases at V and 5 bases at J, with 19 bases between the two ends. This CDR3 reads CSASLPGSLNEQYF. CDR3 sequence (DNA): TGCAGTGCTTCCCTCCCGGGATCCTTAAACGAGCAGTACTTC.

This rearrangement joins TRBV3-1 to TRBJ1-1; TRBD1 matches at 9 bases. The CDR3 extends over 17 amino acids. Looked up from germline, CDR1 is LGHDT and CDR2 is YNNKEL (reference sequence). V gave up 4 bases and J gave up 6 bases; unmatched junction bases: 15. The CDR3 DNA follows: TGTGCCAGCAGCCCCACGGGACAGGGAGGTGCGTCTGCTGAAGCTTTCTTT. This translates into CASSPTGQGGASAEAFF. The full variable domain, in which reference TRBV3-1 and TRBJ1-1 provide the parts outside the CDR3, is DTAVSQTPKYLVTQMGNDKSIKCEQNLGHDTMYWYKQDSKKFLKIMFSYNNKELIINETVPNRFSPKSPDKAHLNLHINSLELGDSAVYFCASSPTGQGGASAEAFFGQGTRLTVV.

This chain uses TRBV5-1 with TRBJ2-7; D unresolved. The V end lost 7 bases, the J end lost 5 bases, and 13 bases lay between the germline ends. The V gene's germline CDR1 is SGHRS and CDR2 YFSETQ. There are 12 residues in the CDR3. In DNA, the CDR3 is TGCGCCAGCGGAATGGGTAAGGACGAGCAGTACTTC. Translation: CASGMGKDEQYF.

The CDR3 DNA is TGCGCCAGCAGCTTGGACGGGGGGCGCACAGATACGCAGTATTTT. This gives the protein CASSLDGGRTDTQYF. The chain couples TRBV5-1 to TRBJ2-3; D might be TRBD2 (7 bases). V lost 0 bases, J lost 1 base, and 9 bases lay in between. Germline V gives CDR1 SGHRS, CDR2 YFSETQ. This CDR3 is built from 15 residues.

This chain joins TRBV10-3 and TRBJ2-7; 13 nucleotides align to TRBD2. Germline loops: CDR1 ENHRY, CDR2 SYGVKD. The CDR3 runs 13 residues. V trimming: 4 bases; J trimming: 7 bases; junction bases outside the gene matches: 1. CDR3 sequence reads: CAISAGLAGEQYF. In DNA, the CDR3 is TGTGCCATCAGTGCGGGACTAGCGGGGGAGCAGTACTTC.

This clonotype was observed a handful of times. The genes are TRBV7-3 and TRBJ2-1, with 7 bases fitting TRBD1. The CDR3 covers 15 residues. V was clipped by 3 bases and J by 0 bases; unmatched bases: 2. Germline loops: CDR1 SGHTA, CDR2 FQGTGA. CDR3 region: CASSFDRASYNEQFF. In DNA, the CDR3 is TGTGCCAGCAGCTTCGACAGGGCCTCCTACAATGAGCAGTTCTTC.

The chain recombines TRBV29-1 with TRBJ2-7, with no clear D. The CDR3 is 12 residues long. Germline assignment: CDR1 SQVTM and CDR2 ANQGSEA. The V gene lost 4 bases and the J gene lost 3 bases, with 10 bases spanning the gap. CDR3 nucleotide sequence: TGCAGCGTTGTCGACGGAAACTACGAGCAGTACTTC. It translates to CSVVDGNYEQYF.